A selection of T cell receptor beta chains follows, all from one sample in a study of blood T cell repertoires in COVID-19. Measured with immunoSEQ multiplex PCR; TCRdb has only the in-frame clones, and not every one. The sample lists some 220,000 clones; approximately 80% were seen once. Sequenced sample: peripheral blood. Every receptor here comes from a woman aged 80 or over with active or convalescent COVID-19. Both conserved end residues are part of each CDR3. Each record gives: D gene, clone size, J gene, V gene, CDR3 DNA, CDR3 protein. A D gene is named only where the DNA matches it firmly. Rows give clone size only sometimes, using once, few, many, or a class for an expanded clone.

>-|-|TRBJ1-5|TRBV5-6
TGTGCCAGCAGCTCCATTAATCAGCCCCAGCATTTT
CASSSINQPQHF
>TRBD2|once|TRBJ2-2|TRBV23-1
TGCGCCAGCAGCCCAGGCCTCAGACTAGCGGGAGAGTTGGCCGGGGAGCTGTTTTTT
CASSPGLRLAGELAGELFF
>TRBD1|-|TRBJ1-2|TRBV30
TGTGCCTCGTGGCGGGACAGGGGGGGAGGCTACACCTTC
CASWRDRGGGYTF
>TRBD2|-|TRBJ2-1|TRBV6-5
TGTGCCAGCAACGAAGGCACTAGCGGCAGCAATGAGCAGTTCTTC
CASNEGTSGSNEQFF
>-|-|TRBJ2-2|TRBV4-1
TGCGCCAGCAGCCAAGATCACCAACAGGGATCCGGGGAGCTGTTTTTT
CASSQDHQQGSGELFF
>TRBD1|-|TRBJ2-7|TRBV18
TGTGCCAGCTCAGGCTCCGGACAGGGAACCTACGAGCAGTACTTC
CASSGSGQGTYEQYF
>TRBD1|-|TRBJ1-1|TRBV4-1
TGCGCCAGCAGCCTAAGGACAGGGAACACTGAAGCTTTCTTT
CASSLRTGNTEAFF
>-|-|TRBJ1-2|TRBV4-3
TGCGCCAGCAGCCAAGATCGTAGAGATGGCTACACCTTC
CASSQDRRDGYTF
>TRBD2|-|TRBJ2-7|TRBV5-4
TGTGCCAGCAGCTGGGGGGGACCCACCTACGAGCAGTACTTC
CASSWGGPTYEQYF
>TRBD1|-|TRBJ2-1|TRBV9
TGTGCCAGCAGCTTTGCCGGGACAGGGGCCTACAATGAGCAGTTCTTC
CASSFAGTGAYNEQFF
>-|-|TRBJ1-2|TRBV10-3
TGTGCCATCAGTGCAGGGGCATCCTACTATGGCTACACCTTC
CAISAGASYYGYTF
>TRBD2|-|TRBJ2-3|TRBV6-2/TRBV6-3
TGTGCCAGCAGTAACCCGGTGGGACTAGCGGGAGTTCCGGCAGATACGCAGTATTTT
CASSNPVGLAGVPADTQYF
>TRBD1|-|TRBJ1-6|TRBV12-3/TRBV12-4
TGTGCCAGCTTGCGGACAGGGATTTCACCCCTCCACTTT
CASLRTGISPLHF
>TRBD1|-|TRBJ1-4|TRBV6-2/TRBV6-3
TGTGCCAGCAGTTCCTTCGGGACAGGGACGATTGCAACTAATGAAAAACTGTTTTTT
CASSSFGTGTIATNEKLFF
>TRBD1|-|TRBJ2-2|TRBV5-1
TGCGCCAGCAGCCTACGACAGGGGACCGGGGAGCTGTTTTTT
CASSLRQGTGELFF
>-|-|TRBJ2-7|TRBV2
TGTGCCAGCAGTGATCAGACACAAACCTACGAGCAGTACTTC
CASSDQTQTYEQYF
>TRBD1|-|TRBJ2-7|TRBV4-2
TGTGCCAGCAGCCCCGGGACAGGGGGCGTTCGGGTGGAGTACTTC
CASSPGTGGVRVEYF